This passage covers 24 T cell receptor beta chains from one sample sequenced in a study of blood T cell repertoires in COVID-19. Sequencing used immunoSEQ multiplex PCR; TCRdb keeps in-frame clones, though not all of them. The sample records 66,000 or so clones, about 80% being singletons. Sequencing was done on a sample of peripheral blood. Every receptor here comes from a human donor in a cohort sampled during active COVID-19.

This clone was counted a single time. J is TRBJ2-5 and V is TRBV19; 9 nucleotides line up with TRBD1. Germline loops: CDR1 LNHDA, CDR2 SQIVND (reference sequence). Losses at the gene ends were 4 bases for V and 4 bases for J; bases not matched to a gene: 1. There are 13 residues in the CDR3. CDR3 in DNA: TGTGCCAGTAGTAGGGACAGGGCAGAGACCCAGTACTTC. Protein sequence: CASSRDRAETQYF.

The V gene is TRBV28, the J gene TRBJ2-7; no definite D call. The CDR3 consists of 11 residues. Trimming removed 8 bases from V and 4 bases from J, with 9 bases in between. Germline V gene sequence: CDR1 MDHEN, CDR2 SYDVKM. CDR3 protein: CASGRNYEQYF. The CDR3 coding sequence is TGTGCCAGCGGCAGGAATTACGAGCAGTACTTC.

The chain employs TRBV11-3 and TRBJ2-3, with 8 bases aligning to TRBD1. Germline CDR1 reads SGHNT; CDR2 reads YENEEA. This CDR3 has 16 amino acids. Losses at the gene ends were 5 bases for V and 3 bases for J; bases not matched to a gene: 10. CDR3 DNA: TGTGCCAGCAGCCCTGGGACAGGTTCAAGGACAGATACGCAGTATTTT. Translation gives CASSPGTGSRTDTQYF.

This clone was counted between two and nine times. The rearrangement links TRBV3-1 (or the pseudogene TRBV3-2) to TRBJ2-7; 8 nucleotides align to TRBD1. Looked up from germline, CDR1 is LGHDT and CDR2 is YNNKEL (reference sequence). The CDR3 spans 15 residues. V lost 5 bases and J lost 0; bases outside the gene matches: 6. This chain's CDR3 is CASSYRTGNSYEQYF. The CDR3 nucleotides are TGTGCCAGCAGCTACCGGACAGGGAACTCCTACGAGCAGTACTTC.

In nucleotides, the CDR3 is TGCGCCAGCAGCTTGGGACAGGGATTTGGCGAGCAGTACTTC. It codes for CASSLGQGFGEQYF. The chain is built from TRBV5-1 and TRBJ2-7; 7 positions match TRBD1. This CDR3 contains 14 residues. Germline loops: CDR1 SGHRS, CDR2 YFSETQ. V shed 0 bases, J shed 6 bases, and the junction held 6 bases outside the gene matches.

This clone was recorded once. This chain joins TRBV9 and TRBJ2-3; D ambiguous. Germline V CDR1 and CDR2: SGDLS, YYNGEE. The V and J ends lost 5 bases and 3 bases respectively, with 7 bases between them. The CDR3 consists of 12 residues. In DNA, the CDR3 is TGTGCCAGCAGTCCCGTTACAGATACGCAGTATTTT. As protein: CASSPVTDTQYF.

CDR3 nucleotides: TGTGCCAGCAGCAGGACAGGGCTGGCCTACAATGAGCAGTTCTTC. This translates into CASSRTGLAYNEQFF. The J gene is TRBJ2-1, the V gene TRBV7-2; 8 nucleotides line up with TRBD1. The CDR3 covers 15 residues. The germline gives CDR1 SGHTA, CDR2 FQGNSA. V lost 5 bases to trimming and J lost 2 bases; unmatched junction nucleotides: 5.

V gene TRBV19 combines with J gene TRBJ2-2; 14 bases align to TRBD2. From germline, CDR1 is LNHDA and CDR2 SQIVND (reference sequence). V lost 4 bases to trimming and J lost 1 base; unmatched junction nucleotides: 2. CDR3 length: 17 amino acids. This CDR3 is CASSRGLAGVNTGELFF. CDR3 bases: TGTGCCAGTAGTAGGGGACTAGCGGGAGTGAACACCGGGGAGCTGTTTTTT.

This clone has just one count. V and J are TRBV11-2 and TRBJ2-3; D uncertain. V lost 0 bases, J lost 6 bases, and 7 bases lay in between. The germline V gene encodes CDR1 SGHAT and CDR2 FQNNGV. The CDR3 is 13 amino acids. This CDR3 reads CASSLDSLDTQYF. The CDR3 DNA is TGTGCCAGCAGCTTAGACTCTTTGGATACGCAGTATTTT.

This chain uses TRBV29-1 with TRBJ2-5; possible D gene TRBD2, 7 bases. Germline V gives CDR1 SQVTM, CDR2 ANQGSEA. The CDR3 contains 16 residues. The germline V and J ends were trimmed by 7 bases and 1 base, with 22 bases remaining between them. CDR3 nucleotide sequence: TGCAGCGCCCGACGGGGGGCGGGTGGGGCCCAAGAGACCCAGTACTTC. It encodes CSARRGAGGAQETQYF.

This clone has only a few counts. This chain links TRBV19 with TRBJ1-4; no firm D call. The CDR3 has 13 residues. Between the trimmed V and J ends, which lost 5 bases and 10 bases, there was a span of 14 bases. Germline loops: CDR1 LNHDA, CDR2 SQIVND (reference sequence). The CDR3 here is CASSAEAVGKLFF. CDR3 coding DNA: TGTGCCAGTAGTGCCGAGGCAGTCGGAAAACTGTTTTTT.

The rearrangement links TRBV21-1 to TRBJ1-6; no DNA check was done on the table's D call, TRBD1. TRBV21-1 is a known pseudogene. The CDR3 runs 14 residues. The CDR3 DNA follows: TGTGCCAGCAGCAACTTGGGGGCCGGTTCACCCCTCCACTTT. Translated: CASSNLGAGSPLHF.

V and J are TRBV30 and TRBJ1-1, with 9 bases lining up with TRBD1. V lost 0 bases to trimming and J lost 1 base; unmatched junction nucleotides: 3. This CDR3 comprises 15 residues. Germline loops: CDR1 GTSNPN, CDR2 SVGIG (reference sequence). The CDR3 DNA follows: TGTGCCTGGAGTGTACAGGGGGCTCCGAACACTGAAGCTTTCTTT. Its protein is CAWSVQGAPNTEAFF.

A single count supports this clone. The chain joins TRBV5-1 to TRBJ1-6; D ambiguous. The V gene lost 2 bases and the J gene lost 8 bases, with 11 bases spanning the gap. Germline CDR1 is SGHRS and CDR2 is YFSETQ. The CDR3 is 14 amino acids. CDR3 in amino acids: CASSFKLGHSPLHF. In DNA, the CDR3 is TGCGCCAGCAGCTTTAAACTAGGGCATTCACCCCTCCACTTT.

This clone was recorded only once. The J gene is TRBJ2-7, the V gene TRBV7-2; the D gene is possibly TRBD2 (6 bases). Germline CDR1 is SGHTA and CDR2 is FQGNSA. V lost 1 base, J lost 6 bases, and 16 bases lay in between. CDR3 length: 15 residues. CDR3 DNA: TGTGCCAGCAGCTTAGTGGCGGGATCCCCGGGCGAGCAGTACTTC. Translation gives CASSLVAGSPGEQYF.

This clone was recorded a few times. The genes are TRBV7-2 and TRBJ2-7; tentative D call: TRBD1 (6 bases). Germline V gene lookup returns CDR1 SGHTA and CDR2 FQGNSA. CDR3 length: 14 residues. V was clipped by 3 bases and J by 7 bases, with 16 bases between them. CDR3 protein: CASSLDSSSGEQYF. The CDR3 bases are TGTGCCAGCAGCTTGGACAGCAGTTCTGGAGAGCAGTACTTC.

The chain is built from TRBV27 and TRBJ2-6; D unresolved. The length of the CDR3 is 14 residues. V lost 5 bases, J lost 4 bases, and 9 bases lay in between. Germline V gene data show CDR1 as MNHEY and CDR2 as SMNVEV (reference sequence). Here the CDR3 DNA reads TGTGCCAGCAGTCCCGAAACAGGGGCCAACGTCCTGACTTTC. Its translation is CASSPETGANVLTF.

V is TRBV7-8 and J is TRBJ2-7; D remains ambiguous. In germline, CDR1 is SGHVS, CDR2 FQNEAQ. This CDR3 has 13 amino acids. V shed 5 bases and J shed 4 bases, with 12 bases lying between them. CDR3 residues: CASSGRSGYEQYF. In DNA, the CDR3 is TGTGCCAGCAGCGGGCGTTCAGGATACGAGCAGTACTTC.

CDR3 in DNA: TGTGCCAGCAGTCCCCGACTCTCTGGAAACACCATATATTTT. It yields the protein CASSPRLSGNTIYF. The J gene is TRBJ1-3, the V gene TRBV3-1 (or the pseudogene TRBV3-2), with D unresolved. Trimming took off 6 bases at V and 0 bases at J, with 9 bases between the two ends. Germline CDR1 is LGHDT and CDR2 is YNNKEL (reference sequence). This CDR3 contains 14 residues.

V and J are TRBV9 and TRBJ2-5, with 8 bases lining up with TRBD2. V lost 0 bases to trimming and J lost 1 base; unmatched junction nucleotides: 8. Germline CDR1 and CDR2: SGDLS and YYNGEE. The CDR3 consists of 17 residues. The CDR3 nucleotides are TGTGCCAGCAGCGTAGGTGTTAGCGGGACTTTCCAAGAGACCCAGTACTTC. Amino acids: CASSVGVSGTFQETQYF.

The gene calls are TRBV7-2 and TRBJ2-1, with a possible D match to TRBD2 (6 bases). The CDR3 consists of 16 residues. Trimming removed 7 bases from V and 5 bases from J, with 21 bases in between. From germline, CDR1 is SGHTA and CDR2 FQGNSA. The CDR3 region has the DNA TGTGCCAGCAACGAAGTAGCGGCCGGAGCTCACAATGAGCAGTTCTTC. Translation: CASNEVAAGAHNEQFF.

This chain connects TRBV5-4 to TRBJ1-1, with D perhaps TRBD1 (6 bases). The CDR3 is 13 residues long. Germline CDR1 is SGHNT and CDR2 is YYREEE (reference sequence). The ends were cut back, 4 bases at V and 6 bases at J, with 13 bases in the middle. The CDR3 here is CASSMGARPEAFF. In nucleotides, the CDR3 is TGTGCCAGCAGCATGGGGGCGCGCCCTGAAGCTTTCTTT.

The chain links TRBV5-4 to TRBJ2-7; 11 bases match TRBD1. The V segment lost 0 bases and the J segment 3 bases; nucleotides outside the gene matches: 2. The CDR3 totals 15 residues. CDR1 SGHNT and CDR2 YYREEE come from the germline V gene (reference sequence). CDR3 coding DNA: TGTGCCAGCAGCTTGGCCGGGACAGGGGGCTACGAGCAGTACTTC. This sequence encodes CASSLAGTGGYEQYF.

Written as DNA, the CDR3 is TGTGCCAGCAGTCACAGGGTAGCGGGAGGGCCGGACCGGGGGACCCAGTACTTC. Residues: CASSHRVAGGPDRGTQYF. The V and J genes are TRBV6-2 or TRBV6-3 and TRBJ2-5; 11 bases map to TRBD2. CDR3 length: 18 amino acids. V shed 5 bases and J 7 bases; nucleotides not matched to a gene: 18. Germline V CDR1 and CDR2: MNHEY, SVGEGT.